A selection of T cell receptor beta chains follows, all from one sample in a study of pediatric ulcerative colitis. Using immunoSEQ multiplex PCR, the repertoire was profiled, and TCRdb retains in-frame clones only, with some absent. The sample shows roughly 60,000 clones, 80% to 90% of them seen only once. Source material: blood. These receptors originate from a boy younger than 18 who was a control in a study of pediatric ulcerative colitis. Each CDR3 is given without its conserved first and last residue. Size tells how often a clone was seen (once, few, many) or the class of an expanded clone, and some rows leave it out.

abundance,j_gene,v_gene,CDR3aa
.,TRBJ1-2,TRBV12-5,ASGLVRANYGYT
.,TRBJ2-5,TRBV6-6,ASSEGQGAGETQY
.,TRBJ2-7,TRBV28,ASTDLALYEQY
once,TRBJ2-3,TRBV6-5,ASRGADNTDTQY
.,TRBJ2-5,TRBV27,ASSSLVLRPPQETQY
.,TRBJ1-1,TRBV6-1,ASTEMAEAF
.,TRBJ2-3,TRBV5-1,ASQRGTSTDTQY
.,TRBJ2-2,TRBV28,ASRSGTGGGVGELF
.,TRBJ1-1,TRBV29-1,AVVREGTGGLAF
.,TRBJ1-5,TRBV6-1,ASSEEEGSNQPQH
.,TRBJ2-7,TRBV2,ASLRTGSYEQY
.,TRBJ1-4,TRBV28,ASSYGPLDTNEKLF
once,TRBJ1-1,TRBV27,ASSLSGGEGAAF
.,TRBJ2-5,TRBV18,ASSGKVQETQY
.,TRBJ2-1,TRBV7-8,ASGPYNEQF
.,TRBJ1-4,TRBV2,ASSPQGATNEKLF
once,TRBJ2-5,TRBV19,ASSIGGAEETQY
.,TRBJ1-1,TRBV5-4,ASSLVGYTEAF